This entry concerns a single TCR beta chain. Its antigen is as yet unknown. The CDR3 covers 16 residues. Per the germline V gene, CDR1 is SGHAT and CDR2 is FQNNGV. Unmatched junction bases numbered 7, after V lost 0 bases and J lost 3 bases. The record originates from a study of cytomegalovirus exposure and HLA in healthy donors. Study-wide points: Fewer N-insertions (relative to the roughly 700-donor mean) were reportedly seen in an Asian-associated ancestry cluster in a later analysis. In a later analysis, DRB1 alleles had the most associated TCRs; HLA-C alleles the fewest. Being indistinguishable, some V segments were excluded, TRBV6-2 and TRBV6-3 among them.

The PCR used 60 Vbeta and 13 Jbeta primers. Profiled with immunoSEQ multiplex PCR; TCRdb holds only in-frame clones, not every one. The table records 100,000 to 150,000 clones, around 72% of them present only once. The chain employs TRBV11-2 and TRBJ2-7, with 8 positions matching TRBD1. The sequenced sample was PBMCs. The clonotype was recovered from a woman under 30 in good health and CMV-seronegative. Here the CDR3 DNA reads TGTGCCAGCAGCTTAGAGGTGGCAGGGGGCGTCTACGAGCAGTACTTC. Its protein is CASSLEVAGGVYEQYF.